A single sample gave rise to the 30 T cell receptor beta chains below, sequenced in a study of early T cells in non-severe SARS-CoV-2 infection (dated by TCRdb to about 2021). Library construction relied on 5' RACE. TCRdb names NextSeq 500 as the instrument used. TCRdb's own reprocessing of the public reads used fastp at Q25 and MiXCR and kept productive beta chains. Each entry merges the rows of one CDR3 protein and shows their most common DNA and genes. The sample yields 60,000 or so distinct CDR3 sequences; around 8.6% were counted once. Clones ranked in the top ten supply almost 4% of the sample. The sequencing here drew on whole blood, taken at baseline. These receptors were obtained from an adult who was a healthcare worker with PCR-confirmed SARS-CoV-2 infection or an uninfected control (not recorded which).

This clonotype occurred many times. This rearrangement joins TRBV11-2 to TRBJ2-3; 8 bases fit TRBD1. The trim removed 1 base at V and 0 bases at J, leaving 6 bases unmatched. Germline V CDR1 and CDR2: SGHAT, FQNNGV. CDR3 size: 17 residues. The CDR3 DNA reads as TGTGCCAGCAGCTTAGCGCCGACAGGGGATAGCACAGATACGCAGTATTTT. This translates into CASSLAPTGDSTDTQYF.

There are many counts of this clonotype. The rearrangement links TRBV6-5 to TRBJ1-2; no clear D. From germline, CDR1 is MNHEY and CDR2 SVGAGI. The V end was cut by 1 base, the J end by 0 bases, with 12 bases between. The CDR3 consists of 16 residues. This CDR3 is CASSYLAAASNYGYTF. As DNA, the CDR3 is TGTGCCAGCAGTTACTTGGCGGCAGCCTCTAACTATGGCTACACCTTC.

This clonotype has more than one count but fewer than ten. CDR3: CASSLAAGGPGEQFF. CDR3 coding DNA: TGTGCCAGCAGCTTAGCAGCGGGGGGGCCAGGTGAGCAGTTCTTC. The chain recombines TRBV11-2 with TRBJ2-1, with TRBD2 matching over 10 bases. The CDR3 covers 15 residues. V was pared by 1 base and J by 9 bases, with 6 bases of the junction left unmatched. CDR1 is SGHAT, CDR2 FQNNGV, per germline.

Many counts were recorded for this clonotype. This rearrangement joins TRBV29-1 to TRBJ2-7; perhaps TRBD1 as D (7 bases). Looked up from germline, CDR1 is SQVTM and CDR2 is ANQGSEA. The CDR3 has 14 residues. V was trimmed by 5 bases and J by 2 bases, leaving 16 bases between them. The CDR3 loop reads CSVFSSGGPYEQYF. The CDR3 DNA sequence: TGCAGCGTTTTCTCCTCAGGGGGGCCCTACGAGCAGTACTTC.

This clonotype turned up a few times. This chain joins TRBV7-9 and TRBJ2-2; D unresolved. The CDR3 spans 19 residues. Germline assignment: CDR1 SEHNR and CDR2 FQNEAQ (reference sequence). With 0 bases removed from V and 3 bases from J, the gap between germline ends came to 20 bases. This CDR3 is CASSLAYVLGFRDTGELFF. As DNA, the CDR3 is TGTGCCAGCAGCTTAGCTTATGTCCTAGGGTTTCGGGACACCGGGGAGCTGTTTTTT.

Only a few counts were recorded for this clonotype. The J gene is TRBJ1-6, the V gene TRBV6-5; D is perhaps TRBD1 (5 bases). Trimming removed 5 bases from V and 10 bases from J, with 21 bases in between. From germline, CDR1 is MNHEY and CDR2 SVGAGI. The CDR3 extends over 16 amino acids. As DNA, the CDR3 is TGTGCCAGCAGTGAACTGGGGCGTGTTGGAAGATCACCCCTCCACTTT. This sequence encodes CASSELGRVGRSPLHF.

The chain couples TRBV6-5 to TRBJ2-7; 9 nucleotides line up with TRBD2. The CDR3 sequence is 15 residues long. The junction had 4 bases not matched to a gene; V was cut back by 4 bases and J by 0 bases. The germline CDR1 and CDR2 sequences are MNHEY and SVGAGI. The CDR3 loop reads CASSSGLARSYEQYF. In nucleotides, the CDR3 is TGTGCCAGCAGTTCCGGACTAGCGCGCTCCTACGAGCAGTACTTC.

This sequence joins TRBV9 and TRBJ1-1, with D perhaps matching TRBD1 (6 bases). The ends were cut back, 2 bases at V and 8 bases at J, with 22 bases in the middle. In germline, CDR1 is SGDLS, CDR2 YYNGEE. The CDR3 is 16 amino acids. CDR3 DNA sequence: TGTGCCAGCAGCGTCTCACCGAGCGGGGGCATCGGGGAAGCTTTCTTT. Protein product: CASSVSPSGGIGEAFF.

This clonotype was seen a few times. This chain uses TRBV3-1 with TRBJ1-6, with D hard to call. Trimming removed 0 bases from V and 8 bases from J, with 8 bases in between. Germline V gene lookup returns CDR1 LGHDT and CDR2 YNNKEL (reference sequence). This CDR3 is built from 14 residues. CDR3 nucleotides: TGTGCCAGCAGCCAAGATGAGGCAGATTCACCCCTCCACTTT. Translated, it gives CASSQDEADSPLHF.

The J gene is TRBJ2-7, the V gene TRBV10-3; D may be TRBD2 (5 bases). Looked up from germline, CDR1 is ENHRY and CDR2 is SYGVKD. This CDR3 comprises 13 residues. Trimming cost V 2 bases and J 4 bases, with 9 bases left between them. CDR3 loop: CAISEMRVYEQYF. CDR3 in DNA: TGTGCCATCAGTGAGATGAGGGTTTACGAGCAGTACTTC.

Ten or more counts support this clonotype. The chain has TRBV10-3 and TRBJ2-1; D is undetermined. Trimming shortened V by 2 bases and J by 0 bases, and 8 bases separated the two germline ends. CDR1 is ENHRY and CDR2 is SYGVKD in the germline V gene. CDR3 size: 15 residues. In DNA, the CDR3 is TGTGCCATCAGTGAGCTAACTACCTCCTACAATGAGCAGTTCTTC. This gives the protein CAISELTTSYNEQFF.

The chain employs TRBV12-3 or TRBV12-4 and TRBJ2-1; D gene ambiguous. The V end lost 3 bases, the J end lost 10 bases, and 7 bases lay between the germline ends. The CDR3 sequence is 11 residues long. The CDR3 here is CASSLFGEQFF. In DNA form, the CDR3 reads TGTGCCAGCAGTTTGTTTGGGGAGCAGTTCTTC.

This clonotype showed up just a few times. The chain recombines TRBV6-1 with TRBJ1-6; the D is unclear. The CDR3 runs to 15 residues. Trimming took 2 bases from V and 0 from J, leaving 5 bases between them. Per germline, CDR1 MNHNS and CDR2 SASEGT. The CDR3 region has the DNA TGTGCCAGCAGTGAACGGAGCTCCTATAATTCACCCCTCCACTTT. Translated, it gives CASSERSSYNSPLHF.

The chain links TRBV3-1 to TRBJ2-2; 14 nucleotides match TRBD2. Germline CDR1 and CDR2: LGHDT and YNNKEL (reference sequence). This CDR3 has 17 amino acids. V dropped 1 base and J dropped 5; count of bases not matched to a gene: 3. CDR3 sequence (DNA): TGTGCCAGCAGCCAAGGGCGGACTAGCGGGAGGACCGGGGAGCTGTTTTTT. This sequence encodes CASSQGRTSGRTGELFF.

This clonotype was counted at least ten times. This chain links TRBV11-1 with TRBJ2-1; 11 bases map to TRBD2. Germline values: CDR1 SGHAT, CDR2 FQDESV (reference sequence). Trimming cost V 5 bases and J 9 bases; bases outside gene matches: 12. The CDR3 loop spans 16 amino acids. The DNA for the CDR3 is TGTGCCAGCAGCCCCAAAGGGATTAGCGGGAGGGTTGAGCAGTTCTTC. Encoded protein: CASSPKGISGRVEQFF.

This clonotype has ten or more counts. The chain recombines TRBV5-1 with TRBJ2-3, with 9 bases identical to TRBD1. Germline V gives CDR1 SGHRS, CDR2 YFSETQ. The ends lost 4 bases at V and 3 bases at J; junction bases unmatched: 15. The CDR3 sequence is 18 residues long. The DNA for the CDR3 is TGCGCCAGCAGCCCTGCCTTCGGACAGGGGTGGGGAACAGATACGCAGTATTTT. Amino acids: CASSPAFGQGWGTDTQYF.

The chain couples TRBV19 to TRBJ1-6, with D unresolved. Germline lookup yields CDR1 LNHDA and CDR2 SQIVND (reference sequence). CDR3 length: 13 residues. V was shortened by 6 bases and J by 10 bases, with 13 bases between the two germline ends. Written as DNA, the CDR3 is TGTGCCAGTAGGGCCGTTTTCGGATCACCCCTCCACTTT. Protein: CASRAVFGSPLHF.

The V call is TRBV12-3 or TRBV12-4, the J call TRBJ1-2; D gene uncertain. V was clipped by 5 bases and J by 0 bases, with 16 bases between them. The CDR3 is 16 residues long. The CDR3 nucleotides read TGTGCCAGCAGTCCGCCCTTCTGGGCGGCTAACTATGGCTACACCTTC. It codes for CASSPPFWAANYGYTF.

This clonotype was observed a handful of times. The V gene is TRBV12-3 or TRBV12-4, the J gene TRBJ2-3; 8 nucleotides line up with TRBD1. Losses at the gene ends were 3 bases for V and 3 bases for J; bases not matched to a gene: 5. The CDR3 has 15 amino acids. The CDR3 nucleotides read TGTGCCAGCAGTTTCGGCCAGGGGGCAACAGATACGCAGTATTTT. This codes for CASSFGQGATDTQYF.

A few counts support this clonotype. Compared with germline, one end of the junction differs, possibly owing to a read error. The chain couples TRBV9 to TRBJ2-6, with D possibly matching TRBD2 (6 bases). This CDR3 is 16 amino acids long. The germline V gene has CDR1 SGDLS and CDR2 YYNGEE. In DNA, the CDR3 is TGTGCCAGCAGCTTGGGACTGCTCTCTGGGGCCAACGTCCTGATTTTC. Translation: CASSLGLLSGANVLIF. The full variable domain, completed using reference TRBV9 and TRBJ2-6, is DSGVTQTPKHLITATGQRVTLRCSPRSGDLSVYWYQQSLDQGLQFLIQYYNGEERAKGNILERFSAQQFPDLHSELNLSSLELGDSALYFCASSLGLLSGANVLIFGAGSRLTVL.

V is TRBV7-2 and J is TRBJ2-7; 10 bases agree with TRBD2. Trimming at V came to 1 base and at J to 3 bases, leaving 6 bases not matched to a gene. Germline values: CDR1 SGHTA, CDR2 FQGNSA. The CDR3 contains 16 residues. The CDR3 nucleotides read TGTGCCAGCAGCTTAGTGCTAGCGGGGGCCTACTACGAGCAGTACTTC. Its translation is CASSLVLAGAYYEQYF.

In its sample, this clonotype was seen many times. The chain recombines TRBV6-6 with TRBJ1-1; no clear D. The germline V gene has CDR1 MNHNY and CDR2 SVGAGI (reference sequence). The CDR3 length is 13 residues. Trimming pared 2 bases from V and 1 base from J, leaving 5 bases between. CDR3 amino acids: CASSYPWNTEAFF. The CDR3 nucleotides are TGTGCCAGCAGTTACCCCTGGAACACTGAAGCTTTCTTT.

The chain recombines TRBV14 with TRBJ2-2; 14 bases fit TRBD2. In germline, CDR1 is SGHDN, CDR2 FVKESK. Trimming took 4 bases from V and 0 from J; bases not matched to a gene: 7. The CDR3 has 19 amino acids. The DNA for the CDR3 is TGTGCCAGCAGCCCCCTGAAGGGACTAGCGGGAGCGAACACCGGGGAGCTGTTTTTT. Translating gives CASSPLKGLAGANTGELFF.

Comments on this clonotype: A read error may account for a junction end that differs from germline. The chain combines TRBV5-1 with TRBJ2-5, with D possibly TRBD2 on 6 matching bases. The germline CDR1 and CDR2 sequences are SGHRS and YFSETQ. The CDR3 is made up of 15 amino acids. The CDR3 protein is CASSSRSGVEETQYF. The CDR3 DNA sequence: TGTGCCAGCAGCTCTAGGTCGGGGGTCGAAGAGACCCAGTACTTC.

The V call is TRBV7-9, the J call TRBJ1-5; no clear D. CDR1 SEHNR and CDR2 FQNEAQ come from the germline V gene (reference sequence). The CDR3 contains 14 residues. The V and J ends lost 2 bases and 4 bases respectively, with 9 bases between them. CDR3 protein: CASSLSARNQPQHF. DNA for the CDR3: TGTGCCAGCAGCTTATCGGCCAGAAATCAGCCCCAGCATTTT.

The sample holds a few counts of this clonotype. The chain employs TRBV19 and TRBJ2-7; 10 positions match TRBD1. CDR1 LNHDA and CDR2 SQIVND come from the germline V gene (reference sequence). V shed 4 bases and J 5 bases; nucleotides not matched to a gene: 8. This CDR3 is 15 amino acids long. The CDR3 region is CASSTTGGQSHEQYF. The DNA of the CDR3 is TGTGCCAGTAGTACGACAGGGGGCCAGAGCCACGAGCAGTACTTC. Together with reference TRBV19 and TRBJ2-7, the CDR3 gives the full variable domain: DGGITQSPKYLFRKEGQNVTLSCEQNLNHDAMYWYRQDPGQGLRLIYYSQIVNDFQKGDIAEGYSVSREKKESFPLTVTSAQKNPTAFYLCASSTTGGQSHEQYFGPGTRLTVT.

This clonotype was counted only a few times. This rearrangement joins TRBV7-9 to TRBJ2-5; D unclear. V dropped 0 bases and J dropped 5 bases, with 7 bases sitting between them. There are 13 residues in the CDR3. Looked up from germline, CDR1 is SEHNR and CDR2 is FQNEAQ (reference sequence). The CDR3, as DNA: TGTGCCAGCAGCTTAGCGGGGTTCGAGACCCAGTACTTC. The encoded protein is CASSLAGFETQYF.

This clonotype was recorded many times. V gene TRBV29-1 combines with J gene TRBJ1-2; TRBD1 aligns across 7 bases. Trimming took 5 bases from V and 3 from J; bases not matched to a gene: 6. The CDR3 sequence is 13 residues long. Germline CDR1 SQVTM, CDR2 ANQGSEA. In DNA form, the CDR3 reads TGCAGCGTTCCCCCAGACAGGGACTATGGCTACACCTTC. Translation: CSVPPDRDYGYTF. Combining the CDR3 with reference TRBV29-1 and TRBJ1-2 gives the whole variable domain SAVISQKPSRDICQRGTSLTIQCQVDSQVTMMFWYRQQPGQSLTLIATANQGSEATYESGFVIDKFPISRPNLTFSTLTVSNMSPEDSSIYLCSVPPDRDYGYTFGSGTRLTVV.

Only a few counts were recorded for this clonotype. A junction boundary mismatches the germline segment, possibly from a read error. This rearrangement joins TRBV7-7 to TRBJ2-1; possibly TRBD1 for D (5 bases). Per the germline V gene, CDR1 is SSHAT and CDR2 is FNYEAQ (reference sequence). The CDR3 totals 13 residues. DNA for the CDR3: TGTGCTAGCAGCTCAGCGAAATCAGGACAAGTGACCTTC. Protein sequence: CASSSAKSGQVTF.

This chain joins TRBV7-9 and TRBJ2-1; D possibly corresponds to TRBD2 (5 bases). V lost 4 bases and J lost 1, with 8 bases in between. The CDR3 sequence is 14 residues long. CDR1 and CDR2 from the germline V gene are SEHNR and FQNEAQ (reference sequence). For the CDR3, the DNA is TGTGCCAGCAGCTCGGACTGGTCCTACAATGAGCAGTTCTTC. Translated, it gives CASSSDWSYNEQFF.